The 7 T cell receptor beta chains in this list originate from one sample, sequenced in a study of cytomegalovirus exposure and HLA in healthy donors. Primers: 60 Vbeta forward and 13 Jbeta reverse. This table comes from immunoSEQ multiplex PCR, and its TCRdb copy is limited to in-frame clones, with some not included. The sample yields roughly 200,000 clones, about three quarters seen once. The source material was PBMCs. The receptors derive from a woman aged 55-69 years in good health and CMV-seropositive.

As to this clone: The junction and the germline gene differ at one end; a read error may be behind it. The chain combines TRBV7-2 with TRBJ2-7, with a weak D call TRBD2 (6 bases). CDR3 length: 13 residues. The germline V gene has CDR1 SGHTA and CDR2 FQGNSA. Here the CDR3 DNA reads TGTGCCGGCAGCTTGGGACTCAACTACGAGCAGTACTTC. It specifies CAGSLGLNYEQYF.

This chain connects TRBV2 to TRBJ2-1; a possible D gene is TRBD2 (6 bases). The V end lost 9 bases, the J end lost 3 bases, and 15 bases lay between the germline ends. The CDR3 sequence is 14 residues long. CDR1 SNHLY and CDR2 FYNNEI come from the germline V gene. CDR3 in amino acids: CARGPGLDYNEQFF. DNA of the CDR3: TGTGCCAGAGGACCGGGACTGGACTACAATGAGCAGTTCTTC.

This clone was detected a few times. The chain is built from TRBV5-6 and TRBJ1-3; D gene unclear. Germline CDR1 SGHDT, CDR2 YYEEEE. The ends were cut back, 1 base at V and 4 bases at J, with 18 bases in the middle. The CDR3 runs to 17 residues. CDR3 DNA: TGTGCCAGCAGCTTGTGGGAGGGAATATACTCCGGAAACACCATATATTTT. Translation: CASSLWEGIYSGNTIYF.

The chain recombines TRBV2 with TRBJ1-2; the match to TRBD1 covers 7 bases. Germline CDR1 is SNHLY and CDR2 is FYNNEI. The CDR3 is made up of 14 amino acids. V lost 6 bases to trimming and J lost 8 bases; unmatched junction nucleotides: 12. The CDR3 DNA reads TGTGCCAGCAGCCGGGACAGCACTTTCGGGGGCTACACCTTC. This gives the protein CASSRDSTFGGYTF.

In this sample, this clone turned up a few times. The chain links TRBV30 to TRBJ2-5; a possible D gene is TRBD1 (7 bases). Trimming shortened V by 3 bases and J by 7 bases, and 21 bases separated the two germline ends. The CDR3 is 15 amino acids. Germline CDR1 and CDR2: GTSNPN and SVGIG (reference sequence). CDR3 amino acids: CAWSGTGAGKGTQYF. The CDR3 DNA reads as TGTGCCTGGAGCGGAACAGGGGCGGGAAAAGGGACCCAGTACTTC.

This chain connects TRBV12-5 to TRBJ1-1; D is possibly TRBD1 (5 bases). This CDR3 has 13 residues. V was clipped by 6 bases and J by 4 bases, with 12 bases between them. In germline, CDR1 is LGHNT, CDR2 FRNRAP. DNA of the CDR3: TGTGCTAGTGGGAGGCAGGGCGGCACTGAAGCTTTCTTT. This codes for CASGRQGGTEAFF.

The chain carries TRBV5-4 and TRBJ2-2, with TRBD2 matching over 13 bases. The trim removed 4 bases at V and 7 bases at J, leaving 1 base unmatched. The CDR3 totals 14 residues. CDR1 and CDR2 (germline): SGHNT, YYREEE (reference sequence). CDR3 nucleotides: TGTGCCAGCAGCCGGACTAGCGGGGGCGGGGAGCTGTTTTTT. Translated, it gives CASSRTSGGGELFF.